These T cell receptor beta chains were read from a single sample in a study of early T cells in non-severe SARS-CoV-2 infection. TCRdb re-derived calls from the 5' RACE reads in MiXCR, one entry per CDR3 protein. The data contain around 44,000 distinct CDR3 sequences, around 10% of them singletons. The source material was whole blood. Every receptor here comes from an adult who was a healthcare worker with PCR-confirmed SARS-CoV-2 infection or an uninfected control (not recorded which). Both conserved end residues are part of each CDR3. Each record gives: clone size, J gene, D gene, V gene, CDR3 DNA, CDR3 protein. A D gene is named only where the DNA matches it firmly. Expanded clones are given a class, and other clones once, few, many or no size at all.

few | TRBJ2-7 | . | TRBV7-9 | TGTGCCAGCAGCTTACTATCAGCTAGCATCTACGAGCAGTACTTC | CASSLLSASIYEQYF
. | TRBJ1-2 | . | TRBV12-3/TRBV12-4 | TGTGCCAGCAGTTTTGGACGGAACTATGGCTACACCTTC | CASSFGRNYGYTF
many | TRBJ2-5 | . | TRBV20-1 | TGCAGTGCCCGCTGGGCTAGCGTCGGGGAGACCCAGTACTTC | CSARWASVGETQYF
few | TRBJ2-5 | . | TRBV9 | TGTGCCAGCAGCCACCCTGAAGCGGAAGAGACCCAGTACTTC | CASSHPEAEETQYF
many | TRBJ2-2 | . | TRBV19 | TGTGCCAGCCGGGATAGGGGGGACACCGGGGAGCTGTTTTTT | CASRDRGDTGELFF
many | TRBJ2-1 | . | TRBV5-1 | TGCGCCAGCAGCTTTCCTAACAATGAGCAGTTCTTC | CASSFPNNEQFF
many | TRBJ2-1 | . | TRBV7-2 | TGTGCCAGCAGCTTAGCGGGCAGAATACAGTTCTTC | CASSLAGRIQFF
many | TRBJ1-4 | . | TRBV4-1 | TGCGCCAGCAGCCGAGGGGCGTTAAATGAAAAACTGTTTTTT | CASSRGALNEKLFF
. | TRBJ2-1 | TRBD2 | TRBV10-3 | TGTGCCATCGCGGGAGGGAGTGAGCAGTTCTTC | CAIAGGSEQFF
few | TRBJ2-1 | TRBD2 | TRBV6-5 | TGTGCCAGCAGTTTAGGGACTAGCGGGACGGTCTACAATGAGCAGTTCTTC | CASSLGTSGTVYNEQFF
. | TRBJ2-1 | TRBD2 | TRBV3-1 | TGTGCCAGCAGCCGCGGCGTTAGCGGGCAGAGCTCCTACAATGAGCAGTTCTTC | CASSRGVSGQSSYNEQFF
few | TRBJ2-7 | TRBD1 | TRBV29-1 | TGCAGCGTTGGGGGTGGCAGGGGGAACCTCGAGCAGTACTTC | CSVGGGRGNLEQYF
many | TRBJ1-4 | . | TRBV5-1 | TGCGCCAGCAGCGACACAGGGCGTAGAGGTGAAAAACTGTTTTTT | CASSDTGRRGEKLFF
few | TRBJ2-1 | TRBD2 | TRBV5-1 | TGCGCCAGCAGCTTGGCGGACTCGGGAGGTTTCTTC | CASSLADSGGFF
many | TRBJ2-2 | TRBD1 | TRBV11-2 | TGTGCCAGCTCCCCGACAGGGATCGGGGAGCTGTTTTTT | CASSPTGIGELFF
few | TRBJ2-2 | TRBD1 | TRBV28 | TGTGCCAGCAGACAGGGGGCGAGGACCGGGGAGCTGTTTTTT | CASRQGARTGELFF
few | TRBJ1-6 | . | TRBV27 | TGTGCCAGCAGCCAGGGGTCCTATAATTCACCCCTCCACTTT | CASSQGSYNSPLHF
many | TRBJ2-4 | TRBD1 | TRBV11-3 | TGTGCCAGCAGCTTTGGTGGGACAGGAGCCAAAAACATTCAGTACTTC | CASSFGGTGAKNIQYF
. | TRBJ2-7 | TRBD1 | TRBV18 | TGTGCCAGCTCACCCGGGACAGGCGAAAGATTCTCCAAGGAGCAGTACTTC | CASSPGTGERFSKEQYF
. | TRBJ2-2 | TRBD1 | TRBV7-6 | TGTGCCAGCAGCTCGGACAGGGACTACACCGGGGAGCTGTTTTTT | CASSSDRDYTGELFF
many | TRBJ1-1 | . | TRBV4-1 | TGCGCCAGCAGCTTCAGGGTGAACACTGAAGCTTTCTTT | CASSFRVNTEAFF
many | TRBJ2-1 | . | TRBV29-1 | TGCAGCGTTGACTCGAGTCGGGAGTCCTACAATGAGCAGTTCTTC | CSVDSSRESYNEQFF
many | TRBJ1-2 | . | TRBV28 | TGTGCCAGCATCGTGGCCGGGTCCTATGGCTACACCTTC | CASIVAGSYGYTF
many | TRBJ2-1 | TRBD2 | TRBV6-1 | TGTGCCAGCAGTGATGAAGCGGGAGGATACAATGAGCAGTTCTTC | CASSDEAGGYNEQFF
many | TRBJ2-1 | . | TRBV6-5 | TGTGCCAGCAGGCGCCGGGATGAGCAGTTCTTC | CASRRRDEQFF
many | TRBJ2-1 | TRBD2 | TRBV29-1 | TGCAGCGTCGAGCGGGGCTACAATGAGCAGTTCTTC | CSVERGYNEQFF
. | TRBJ2-1 | TRBD2 | TRBV29-1 | TGCAGCGTCGCCCTTAGCGGGGCCTACAATGAGCAGTTCTTC | CSVALSGAYNEQFF
few | TRBJ2-2 | . | TRBV27 | TGTGCCAGCATCCCTGGCGGAGCGAACACCGGGGAGCTGTTTTTT | CASIPGGANTGELFF
many | TRBJ1-5 | TRBD1 | TRBV18 | TGTGCCAGCTCAACCGGGACAGCTAATCAGCCCCAGCATTTT | CASSTGTANQPQHF
many | TRBJ1-3 | . | TRBV5-1 | TGCGCCAGCAGCTTGGTTGCGGGAAGCTCTGGAAACACCATATATTTT | CASSLVAGSSGNTIYF
many | TRBJ2-3 | . | TRBV12-3/TRBV12-4 | TGTGCCAGCAGCTGGGCCCGAGATACGCAGTATTTT | CASSWARDTQYF
many | TRBJ2-1 | . | TRBV7-8 | TGTGCCAGCAGCTTATCCCATGAGCAGTTCTTC | CASSLSHEQFF
few | TRBJ1-1 | . | TRBV27 | TGTGCCAGCAGTTTATCGTCAGGGGCCTACACTGAAGCTTTCTTT | CASSLSSGAYTEAFF
many | TRBJ1-2 | . | TRBV7-9 | TGTGCCAGCAGGGAGGGAGGCGCAGGAGCCTATGGCTACACCTTC | CASREGGAGAYGYTF
many | TRBJ1-1 | . | TRBV12-3/TRBV12-4 | TGTGCCAGCAGTTTAGGGCGGAACACTGAAGCTTTCTTT | CASSLGRNTEAFF
few | TRBJ2-3 | TRBD1 | TRBV20-1 | TGCAGTGCTAGTAGGGGACAGGGTCCCACAGATACGCAGTATTTT | CSASRGQGPTDTQYF